This T cell receptor (beta chain) comes out of a study of T cell changes during pregnancy in multiple sclerosis (dated by TCRdb to about 2019). In terms of the full investigation: In women with multiple sclerosis, the researchers looked at how the T cell repertoire shifted as pregnancy progressed.

The library was made by the immunoSEQ multiplex PCR assay. TCRdb limited this immuneACCESS table to in-frame rearrangements with V and J called. A share of clones is missing; checked studies link under half to unresolved V genes, and the rest is unexplained. Here the sample has 60,000 to 65,000 clones; around 92% occur a single time. Jointly, the top ten make up less than 3% of the sample. Comment on this clone: The antigen this receptor binds is unknown. There are no base qualities to consult, and no much larger clone falls within one base.

The CDR3 sequence holds 16 residues, the cysteine and phenylalanine included. The entry retains the CDR3 DNA only, 48 bases that are in frame from base 1. Trimmed from V: 4 bases; trimmed from J: 4 bases; junction bases lacking a gene match: 12. Via the germline V gene, CDR1 is SGHDN and CDR2 FVKESK. This TCR derives from a female donor in good health, enrolled as a control in a pregnancy study. This chain joins TRBV14 to TRBJ1-2; 7 middle bases align to TRBD1. The sample in question was peripheral blood, obtained in the second trimester of pregnancy. The CDR3 reads CASSLFFRQGGYGYTF. Here is the DNA: TGTGCCAGCAGCCTATTCTTTCGACAGGGAGGCTATGGCTACACCTTC. Where the CDR3 stops, the reference TRBV14 and TRBJ1-2 genes take over; the full variable domain is EAGVTQFPSHSVIEKGQTVTLRCDPISGHDNLYWYRRVMGKEIKFLLHFVKESKQDESGMPNNRFLAERTGGTYSTLKVQPAELEDSGVYFCASSLFFRQGGYGYTFGSGTRLTVV.